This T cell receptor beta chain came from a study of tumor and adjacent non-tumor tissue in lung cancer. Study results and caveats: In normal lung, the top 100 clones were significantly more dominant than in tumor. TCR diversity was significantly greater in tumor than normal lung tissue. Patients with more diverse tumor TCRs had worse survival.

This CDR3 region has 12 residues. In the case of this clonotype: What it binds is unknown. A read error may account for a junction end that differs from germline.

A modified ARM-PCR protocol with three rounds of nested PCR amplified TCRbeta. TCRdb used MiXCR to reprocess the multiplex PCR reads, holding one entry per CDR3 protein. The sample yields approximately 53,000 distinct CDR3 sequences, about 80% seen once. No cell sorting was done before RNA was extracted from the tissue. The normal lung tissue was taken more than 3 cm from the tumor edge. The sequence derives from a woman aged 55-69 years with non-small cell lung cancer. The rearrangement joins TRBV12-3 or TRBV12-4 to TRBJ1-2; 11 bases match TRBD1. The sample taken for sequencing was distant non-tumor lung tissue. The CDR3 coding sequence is TGTGCAAGCAGGGGGACAGGGGGAAGTTACACCTTC. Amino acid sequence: CASRGTGGSYTF.